This record concerns one T cell receptor beta chain sequence. Germline CDR1 and CDR2: SQVTM and ANQGSEA. The CDR3 is 13 residues long. Trimming pared 3 bases from V and 9 bases from J, leaving 18 bases between. This sample was included in a study of blood T cell repertoires in COVID-19. Background on the study: The samples span acute and convalescent COVID-19 from the United States, Italy and Spain.

The authors' processing: Amplification of reference gene primers provided the estimated nucleated cell counts. The protocol was immunoSEQ multiplex PCR, while the TCRdb copy is restricted to in-frame clones and leaves out a portion. The DNA was the basis for D and trimming; V, J and clone size are from that table. The table lists roughly 230,000 clones, around 90% of them singletons. The sample comprised peripheral blood. The TCR originated in a woman in her sixties or seventies with COVID-19, enrolled during active disease. The J gene is TRBJ2-7, the V gene TRBV29-1, with D possibly being TRBD2 (6 bases). The CDR3 sequence: CSVDFGTGSGQYF. In nucleotides, the CDR3 is TGCAGCGTTGACTTCGGGACTGGGTCTGGGCAGTACTTC.